A selection of T cell receptor beta chains follows, all from one sample in a study of blood T cell repertoires in COVID-19. Assay: immunoSEQ multiplex PCR; the TCRdb copy retains only in-frame clones and omits some. The data show tens of thousands of clones, approximately 90% seen once. Sequencing was done on a sample of peripheral blood. The receptors derive from a man aged 35 to 55 with acute or convalescent COVID-19. Both conserved end residues are part of each CDR3. The D gene is left open where the match is weak. The size entry is marked missing in some rows and otherwise reads once, few, many or a size class.

clone_size	v_call	j_call	d_call	cdr3_nt	cdr3_aa
NA	TRBV7-3	TRBJ2-3	TRBD1	TGTGCCAGCAGCTTGACAGGGGGCACAGATACGCAGTATTTT	CASSLTGGTDTQYF
NA	TRBV30	TRBJ2-7	TRBD2	TGTGCCTCCCGACTAGCGGGACGTTACGAGCAGTACTTC	CASRLAGRYEQYF
NA	TRBV25-1	TRBJ2-1	NA	TGTGCCAGCAGTGAAAGGGACTCCCTGTACAATGAGCAGTTCTTC	CASSERDSLYNEQFF
NA	TRBV27	TRBJ2-7	TRBD2	TGTGCCAGCAGTTCGGTCGCGGGAGGGAACGAGCAGTACTTC	CASSSVAGGNEQYF
NA	TRBV11-2	TRBJ1-4	TRBD1	TGTGCCAGCAGCCCCACGGACAGGGTTGAAAAACTGTTTTTT	CASSPTDRVEKLFF
NA	TRBV7-6	TRBJ1-3	NA	TGTGCCAGCAGCTTAGCGGTGTCAGGTCCCGTCGCTGGAAACACCATATATTTT	CASSLAVSGPVAGNTIYF
NA	TRBV14	TRBJ2-5	NA	TGTGCCAGCAGCCTGGGGACTTCAATAGAGACCCAGTACTTC	CASSLGTSIETQYF
NA	TRBV29-1	TRBJ2-7	TRBD1	TGCAGCATAGCAGGGGGCGCTGAGGGGTTAAAGCAGTACTTC	CSIAGGAEGLKQYF
NA	TRBV9	TRBJ2-1	NA	TGTGCCAGCAGCGTAGCGGACAGAGGGAATGAGCAGTTCTTC	CASSVADRGNEQFF
NA	TRBV7-2	TRBJ2-3	TRBD2	TGTGCCAGCAGCTTAACTAGCGGGAGGGGGGCAGATACGCAGTATTTT	CASSLTSGRGADTQYF
NA	TRBV19	TRBJ1-2	NA	TGTGCCAGTAGTATAGCGGCAGCGCTCTATGGCTACACCTTC	CASSIAAALYGYTF
NA	TRBV19	TRBJ1-5	TRBD1	TGTGCCAGTATTGCGCCCGGGACAGGGAATCAGCCCCAGCATTTT	CASIAPGTGNQPQHF
few	TRBV7-8	TRBJ1-2	TRBD1	TGTGCCAGCAGCTCTACAGGGGGGTACGTCGCTCGCTACACCTTC	CASSSTGGYVARYTF
NA	TRBV3-1/TRBV3-2	TRBJ2-7	TRBD1	TGTGCCAGCAGCCAGTACCCGGGACAGACTTCCTACGAGCAGTACTTC	CASSQYPGQTSYEQYF
once	TRBV5-1	TRBJ2-1	NA	TGCGCCAGCAGCTTCGGCTGGACAGAATACAATGAGCAGTTCTTC	CASSFGWTEYNEQFF
NA	TRBV13	TRBJ2-7	NA	TGTGCCAGCAGCTTAGAGCAGGTCGGTTACGAGCAGTACTTC	CASSLEQVGYEQYF
NA	TRBV21-1	TRBJ1-2	NA	TGTGCCAGCAGCCAGGGGGCTGGTGAGATATCGAATCCACCGTCCTATGGCTACACCTTC	CASSQGAGEISNPPSYGYTF
NA	TRBV13	TRBJ2-7	NA	TGTGCCAGCAGCCTCTACGAGCAGTACTTC	CASSLYEQYF
few	TRBV5-1	TRBJ1-4	TRBD1	TGCGCCAGCAGCAACGGACAGGTTGAAAAACTGTTTTTT	CASSNGQVEKLFF